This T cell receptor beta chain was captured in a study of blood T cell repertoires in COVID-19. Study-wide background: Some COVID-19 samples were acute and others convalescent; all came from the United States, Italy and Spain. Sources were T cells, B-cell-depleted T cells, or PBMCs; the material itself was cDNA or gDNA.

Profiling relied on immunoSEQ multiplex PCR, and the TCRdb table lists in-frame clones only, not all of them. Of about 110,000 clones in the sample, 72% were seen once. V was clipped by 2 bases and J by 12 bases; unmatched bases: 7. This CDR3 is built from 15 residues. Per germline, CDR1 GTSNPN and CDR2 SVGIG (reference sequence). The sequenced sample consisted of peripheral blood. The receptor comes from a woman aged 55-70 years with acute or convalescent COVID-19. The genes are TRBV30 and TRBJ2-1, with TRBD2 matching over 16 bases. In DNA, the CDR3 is TGTGCCTGGAGTAATAAGGGACTAGCGGGGGGGCGGCAGTTCTTC. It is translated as CAWSNKGLAGGRQFF.